Presented here are 29 T cell receptor beta chains from one specimen sequenced in a study of T-cell memory formation after mild COVID-19. Using its own MiXCR run on the 5' RACE reads, TCRdb lists one record per CDR3 protein. The sample lists over 450,000 distinct CDR3 sequences, roughly 22% occurring once. The sample was PBMCs or a T cell subset sorted from them (not recorded which). The receptors shown here come from an adult woman who had mild COVID-19 (a few samples of this study predate the infection). Cell type and time point are not known.

This clonotype was counted many times. This rearrangement joins TRBV11-3 to TRBJ2-1; TRBD1 matches 8 bases. The CDR3 runs to 12 residues. V dropped 3 bases and J dropped 8; count of bases not matched to a gene: 0. Looked up from germline, CDR1 is SGHNT and CDR2 is YENEEA. The CDR3 loop reads CASSLTGDEQFF. In DNA, the CDR3 is TGTGCCAGCAGCTTGACAGGGGATGAGCAGTTCTTC.

This clonotype has a handful of counts. The chain is built from TRBV20-1 and TRBJ2-1; 9 nucleotides line up with TRBD2. Germline loops: CDR1 DFQATT, CDR2 SNEGSKA (reference sequence). CDR3 size: 12 residues. J gave up 8 bases and V 6 bases, and 5 bases lay outside the gene matches. The CDR3 is CSARGGVDEQFF. CDR3 bases: TGCAGTGCCCGCGGGGGGGTGGATGAGCAGTTCTTC.

This clonotype was seen ten or more times. This chain connects TRBV29-1 to TRBJ2-6; D is undetermined. The CDR3 has 13 amino acids. Trimming stripped 5 bases from V and 0 bases from J, with 5 bases between. CDR1 SQVTM and CDR2 ANQGSEA come from the germline V gene. DNA of the CDR3: TGCAGCGTTCTATACTCTGGGGCCAACGTCCTGACTTTC. This sequence encodes CSVLYSGANVLTF.

This clonotype was recorded a few times. The CDR3 DNA reads as TGTGCCAGCAGCTCCCAAGCCTACGAGCAGTACTTC. It specifies CASSSQAYEQYF. The chain employs TRBV7-9 and TRBJ2-7; D not resolved. V lost 4 bases and J lost 2, with 6 bases in between. Germline V gene data show CDR1 as SEHNR and CDR2 as FQNEAQ (reference sequence). The CDR3 extends over 12 amino acids. Drawing the rest from reference TRBV7-9 and TRBJ2-7, the complete variable domain is DTGVSQNPRHKITKRGQNVTFRCDPISEHNRLYWYRQTLGQGPEFLTYFQNEAQLEKSRLLSDRFSAERPKGSFSTLEIQRTEQGDSAMYLCASSSQAYEQYFGPGTRLTVT.

The V and J genes are TRBV25-1 and TRBJ1-2, with D possibly TRBD1 on 5 matching bases. Looked up from germline, CDR1 is MGHDK and CDR2 is SYGVNS. The CDR3 is 15 residues long. V lost 4 bases and J lost 4, with 16 bases in between. CDR3 amino acids: CASSGQGWIIYGYTF. CDR3 DNA sequence: TGTGCCAGCAGTGGGCAGGGATGGATCATCTATGGCTACACCTTC.

This clonotype has only a few counts. This chain joins TRBV4-1 and TRBJ1-2; 7 positions agree with TRBD1. The germline V gene encodes CDR1 MGHRA and CDR2 YSYEKL. The trim removed 4 bases at V and 2 bases at J, leaving 4 bases unmatched. The CDR3 has 14 amino acids. The CDR3 DNA is TGCGCCAGCAGCCCAGGGGACAGCAACTATGGCTACACCTTC. Protein: CASSPGDSNYGYTF.

This chain uses TRBV7-2 with TRBJ2-1; tentatively, D is TRBD2 (6 bases). Trimming took 5 bases from V and 0 from J, leaving 14 bases between them. Germline lookup yields CDR1 SGHTA and CDR2 FQGNSA. The CDR3 covers 16 residues. The CDR3 region has the DNA TGTGCCAGCAGCGAATTAGCGGTGAGCTCCTACAATGAGCAGTTCTTC. Translating it yields CASSELAVSSYNEQFF.

This chain links TRBV6-2 or TRBV6-3 with TRBJ2-2, with 11 bases lining up with TRBD2. Unmatched junction bases numbered 5, after V lost 2 bases and J lost 3 bases. Germline V gene data show CDR1 as MNHEY and CDR2 as SVGEGT. The CDR3 is 17 residues long. The CDR3 spells CASSYQPGLADTGELFF. The CDR3 DNA is TGTGCCAGCAGTTACCAGCCGGGACTAGCGGACACCGGGGAGCTGTTTTTT.

This clonotype showed up many times. V and J are TRBV3-1 and TRBJ2-7; tentative D call: TRBD2 (6 bases). The V end was cut by 4 bases, the J end by 0 bases, with 19 bases between. The CDR3 sequence is 17 residues long. Germline loops: CDR1 LGHDT, CDR2 YNNKEL (reference sequence). The CDR3 protein is CASSPLGRRHSSYEQYF. The CDR3 bases are TGTGCCAGCAGCCCCCTTGGGAGGCGACACAGCTCCTACGAGCAGTACTTC.

The chain's CDR3 is CASMGTLVSDRLHYGYTF. The CDR3 nucleotides are TGTGCCAGCATGGGTACCTTGGTTTCGGACAGGCTACATTATGGCTACACCTTC. V usage is TRBV3-1 and J usage is TRBJ1-2; 7 positions match TRBD1. Germline values: CDR1 LGHDT, CDR2 YNNKEL (reference sequence). V gave up 7 bases and J gave up 5 bases; unmatched junction bases: 22. This CDR3 has 18 amino acids.

This clonotype was counted many times. The V and J genes are TRBV6-2 or TRBV6-3 and TRBJ2-1; no clear D. The V gene's germline CDR1 is MNHEY and CDR2 SVGEGT. The V and J ends lost 2 bases and 0 bases respectively, with 5 bases between them. The CDR3 has 14 residues. The CDR3 DNA is TGTGCCAGCAGTTACGATAGCTCCTACAATGAGCAGTTCTTC. Translation gives CASSYDSSYNEQFF.

There are a few counts of this clonotype. The gene calls are TRBV7-9 and TRBJ2-5, with 8 bases that match TRBD2. CDR1 and CDR2 (germline): SEHNR, FQNEAQ (reference sequence). Trimming cost V 5 bases and J 4 bases; bases outside gene matches: 18. CDR3 length equals 18 residues. Written as DNA, the CDR3 is TGTGCCAGCAGCCCTGTGGCCAGCGGGAGCGAGCTATCAGAGACCCAGTACTTC. The encoded protein is CASSPVASGSELSETQYF.

This clonotype was recorded a few times. This chain connects TRBV12-3 or TRBV12-4 to TRBJ2-7, with D tentatively TRBD1 or TRBD2 (5 bases each). Trimming removed 3 bases at V and 3 bases at J, with 12 bases between. The length of the CDR3 is 14 residues. CDR3 residues: CASSFGPGSYEQYF. CDR3 nucleotide sequence: TGTGCCAGCAGTTTCGGTCCAGGGAGCTACGAGCAGTACTTC.

This clonotype was found a few times. The chain recombines TRBV27 with TRBJ2-1; D unresolved. CDR3 size: 15 residues. V was shortened by 2 bases and J by 4 bases, with 12 bases between the two germline ends. The germline V gene has CDR1 MNHEY and CDR2 SMNVEV (reference sequence). CDR3 sequence reads: CASSLRRDRYNEQFF. CDR3 DNA: TGTGCCAGCAGTTTACGGCGAGACCGTTACAATGAGCAGTTCTTC.

This clonotype was seen a handful of times. The chain combines TRBV12-3 or TRBV12-4 with TRBJ2-7; 12 bases align to TRBD2. The V gene end was trimmed by 6 bases and the J gene end by 1 base; junction bases not matched to a gene: 7. CDR3 length: 16 amino acids. This chain's CDR3 is CASRSTGTSGSYEQYF. CDR3 bases: TGTGCCAGCAGATCAACTGGGACTAGCGGGTCCTACGAGCAGTACTTC.

This clonotype was detected a few times. The genes are TRBV15 and TRBJ2-7; 10 positions agree with TRBD2. There are 15 residues in the CDR3. CDR1 is LNHNV and CDR2 is YYDKDF in the germline V gene (reference sequence). V was clipped by 2 bases and J by 2 bases; unmatched bases: 3. CDR3 nucleotides: TGTGCCACCAGCAGACAACTAGCGGGAACCTACGAGCAGTACTTC. Protein: CATSRQLAGTYEQYF.

V gene TRBV10-3 combines with J gene TRBJ2-1, with 7 bases fitting TRBD2. The CDR3 covers 16 residues. V dropped 1 base and J dropped 4; count of bases not matched to a gene: 7. The germline V gene has CDR1 ENHRY and CDR2 SYGVKD. DNA for the CDR3: TGTGCCATCAGTGAGTTAAGCCAGCGGGAATACAATGAGCAGTTCTTC. It is translated as CAISELSQREYNEQFF.

This clonotype appeared a few times. The V gene is TRBV20-1, the J gene TRBJ2-6; 8 positions agree with TRBD1. J was trimmed by 3 bases and V by 5 bases; bases with no gene match: 6. The CDR3 is 15 residues long. Germline loops: CDR1 DFQATT, CDR2 SNEGSKA (reference sequence). CDR3 DNA: TGCAGTGCTCAGGGGGCCCCTCGTGGGGCCAACGTCCTGACTTTC. It yields the protein CSAQGAPRGANVLTF.

CDR3 sequence (DNA): TGTGCCAGTCGAAGGCCTTCTTCGGAAAAACTGTTTTTT. Amino acid sequence: CASRRPSSEKLFF. V is TRBV19 and J is TRBJ1-4; D call uncertain. V was clipped by 8 bases and J by 8 bases, with 15 bases between them. Germline CDR1 LNHDA, CDR2 SQIVND (reference sequence). The CDR3 is made up of 13 amino acids.

The rearrangement links TRBV4-1 to TRBJ1-1; 7 bases line up with TRBD1. Trimming took 0 bases from V and 2 from J; bases not matched to a gene: 9. This CDR3 contains 17 residues. CDR1 and CDR2 from the germline V gene are MGHRA and YSYEKL. This CDR3 is CASSQDSGDRANTEAFF. The CDR3 DNA reads TGCGCCAGCAGCCAAGATTCTGGCGACAGGGCAAACACTGAAGCTTTCTTT.

The chain couples TRBV4-2 to TRBJ2-1, with D uncertain. The CDR3 is 13 residues long. From germline, CDR1 is LGHNA and CDR2 YNFKEQ. V lost 0 bases and J lost 8, with 8 bases in between. This CDR3 reads CASSQDLWDEQFF. CDR3 bases: TGTGCCAGCAGCCAAGACCTCTGGGATGAGCAGTTCTTC.

This clonotype was detected only a few times. The rearrangement uses TRBV6-2 or TRBV6-3 and TRBJ2-2; possibly TRBD1 or TRBD2 for D (5 bases each). Germline CDR1 is MNHEY and CDR2 is SVGEGT. V was pared by 6 bases and J by 1 base, with 15 bases between. The CDR3 length is 16 residues. CDR3 coding DNA: TGTGCCAGCAGACCTCCGGGACCCCAGAACACCGGGGAGCTGTTTTTT. Protein product: CASRPPGPQNTGELFF.

This clonotype occurred a few times. The chain links TRBV25-1 to TRBJ1-5, with D perhaps TRBD1 (5 bases). The CDR3 loop spans 14 amino acids. CDR1 and CDR2 (germline): MGHDK, SYGVNS. V was clipped by 1 base and J by 1 base, with 5 bases between them. This CDR3 reads CASSESGSNQPQHF. The CDR3 DNA reads as TGTGCCAGCAGTGAATCAGGGAGCAATCAGCCCCAGCATTTT.

This clonotype was observed a handful of times. The chain is built from TRBV20-1 and TRBJ2-3, with D tentatively TRBD2 (5 bases). The CDR3 length is 13 residues. Per the germline V gene, CDR1 is DFQATT and CDR2 is SNEGSKA (reference sequence). Trimming removed 2 bases at V and 6 bases at J, with 12 bases between. As DNA, the CDR3 is TGCAGTGCTAGAAACAGCGGTGTTGATACGCAGTATTTT. Protein sequence: CSARNSGVDTQYF.

The V gene is TRBV19, the J gene TRBJ1-5; D gene ambiguous. V lost 3 bases and J lost 4, with 4 bases in between. Germline CDR1 is LNHDA and CDR2 is SQIVND (reference sequence). The CDR3 covers 12 residues. DNA of the CDR3: TGTGCCAGTAGTATTAGGAATCAGCCCCAGCATTTT. Amino acids: CASSIRNQPQHF.

There are a few counts of this clonotype. The chain is built from TRBV7-2 and TRBJ2-2; 9 bases map to TRBD2. The ends lost 1 base at V and 3 bases at J; junction bases unmatched: 6. Germline V gives CDR1 SGHTA, CDR2 FQGNSA. This CDR3 is 17 amino acids long. The CDR3 spells CASSLGSLAGHTGELFF. In DNA, the CDR3 is TGTGCCAGCAGCTTAGGTTCGCTAGCGGGGCACACCGGGGAGCTGTTTTTT.

This clonotype appeared a few times. The chain has TRBV15 and TRBJ2-5, with TRBD2 as a possible D gene (5 bases). Trimming left V 4 bases short and J 1 base short, with 13 bases between. Germline assignment: CDR1 LNHNV and CDR2 YYDKDF (reference sequence). This CDR3 spans 15 amino acids. The CDR3: CATSNLAGLQETQYF. CDR3 in DNA: TGTGCCACCAGCAACCTCGCCGGACTCCAAGAGACCCAGTACTTC.

This clonotype was counted many times. This chain connects TRBV7-8 to TRBJ2-1; D possibly corresponds to TRBD1 (6 bases). V lost 2 bases to trimming and J lost 1 base, with 15 bases between them. The CDR3 runs to 17 residues. The germline gives CDR1 SGHVS, CDR2 FQNEAQ. The CDR3 region has the DNA TGTGCCAGCAGCTTACCCCGAATGAGGGGGTCCTACAATGAGCAGTTCTTC. It encodes CASSLPRMRGSYNEQFF.

The rearrangement joins TRBV6-1 to TRBJ1-1; 8 nucleotides match TRBD1. Losses at the gene ends were 0 bases for V and 0 bases for J; bases not matched to a gene: 9. Per the germline V gene, CDR1 is MNHNS and CDR2 is SASEGT. This CDR3 has 18 amino acids. The CDR3 DNA reads as TGTGCCAGCAGTGAAGCTGGATACAGGGGGGTAGTGAACACTGAAGCTTTCTTT. Encoded protein: CASSEAGYRGVVNTEAFF.